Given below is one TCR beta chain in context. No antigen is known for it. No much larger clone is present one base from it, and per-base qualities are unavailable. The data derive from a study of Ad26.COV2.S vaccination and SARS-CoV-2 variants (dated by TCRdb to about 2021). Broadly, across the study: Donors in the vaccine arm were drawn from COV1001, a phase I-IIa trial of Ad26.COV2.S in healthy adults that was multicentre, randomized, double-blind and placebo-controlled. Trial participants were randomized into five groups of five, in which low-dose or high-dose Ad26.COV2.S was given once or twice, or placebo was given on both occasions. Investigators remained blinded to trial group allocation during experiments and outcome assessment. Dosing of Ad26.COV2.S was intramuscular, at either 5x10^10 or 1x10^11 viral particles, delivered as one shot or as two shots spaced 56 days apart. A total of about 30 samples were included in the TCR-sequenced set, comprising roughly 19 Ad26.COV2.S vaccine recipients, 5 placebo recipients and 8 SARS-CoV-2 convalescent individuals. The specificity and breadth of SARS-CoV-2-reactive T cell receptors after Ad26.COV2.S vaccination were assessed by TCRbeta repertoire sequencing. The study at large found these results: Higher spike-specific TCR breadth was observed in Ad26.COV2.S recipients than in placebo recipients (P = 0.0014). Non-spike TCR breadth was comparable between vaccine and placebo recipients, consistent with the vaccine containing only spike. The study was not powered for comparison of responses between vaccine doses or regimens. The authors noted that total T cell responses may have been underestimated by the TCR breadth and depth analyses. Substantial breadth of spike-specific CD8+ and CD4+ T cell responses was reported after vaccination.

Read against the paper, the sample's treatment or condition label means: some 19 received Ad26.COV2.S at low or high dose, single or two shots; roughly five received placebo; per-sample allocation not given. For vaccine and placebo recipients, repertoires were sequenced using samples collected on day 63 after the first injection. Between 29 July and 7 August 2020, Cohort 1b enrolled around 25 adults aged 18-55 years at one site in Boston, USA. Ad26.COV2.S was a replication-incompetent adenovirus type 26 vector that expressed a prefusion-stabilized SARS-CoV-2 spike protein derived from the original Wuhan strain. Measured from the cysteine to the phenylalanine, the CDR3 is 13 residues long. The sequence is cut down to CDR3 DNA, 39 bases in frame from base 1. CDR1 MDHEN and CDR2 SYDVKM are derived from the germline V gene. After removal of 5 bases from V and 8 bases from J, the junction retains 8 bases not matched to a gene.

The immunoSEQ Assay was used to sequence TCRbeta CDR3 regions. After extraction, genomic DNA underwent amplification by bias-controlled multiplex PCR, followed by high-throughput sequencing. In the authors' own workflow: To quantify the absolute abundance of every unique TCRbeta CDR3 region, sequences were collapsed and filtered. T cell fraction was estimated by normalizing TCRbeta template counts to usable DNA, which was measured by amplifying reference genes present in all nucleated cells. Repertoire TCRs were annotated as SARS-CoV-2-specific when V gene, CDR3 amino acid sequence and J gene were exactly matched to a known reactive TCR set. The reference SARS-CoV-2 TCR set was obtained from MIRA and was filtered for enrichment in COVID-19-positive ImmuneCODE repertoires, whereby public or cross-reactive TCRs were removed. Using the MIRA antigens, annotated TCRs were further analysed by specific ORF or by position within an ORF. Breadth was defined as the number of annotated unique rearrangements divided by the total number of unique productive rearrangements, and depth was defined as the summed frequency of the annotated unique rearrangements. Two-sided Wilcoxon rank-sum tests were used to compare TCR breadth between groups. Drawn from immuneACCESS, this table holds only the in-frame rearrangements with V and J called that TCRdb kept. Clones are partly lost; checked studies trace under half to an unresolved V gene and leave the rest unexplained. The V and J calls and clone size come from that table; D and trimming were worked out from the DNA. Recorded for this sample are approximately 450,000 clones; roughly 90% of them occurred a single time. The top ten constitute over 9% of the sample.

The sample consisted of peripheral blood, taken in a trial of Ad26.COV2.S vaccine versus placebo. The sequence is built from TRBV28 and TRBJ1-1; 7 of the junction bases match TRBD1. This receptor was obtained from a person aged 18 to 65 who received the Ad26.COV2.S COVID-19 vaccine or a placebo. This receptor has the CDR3 CASSVTGVTEAFF. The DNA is TGTGCCAGCAGTGTCACAGGGGTGACAGAAGCTTTCTTT.